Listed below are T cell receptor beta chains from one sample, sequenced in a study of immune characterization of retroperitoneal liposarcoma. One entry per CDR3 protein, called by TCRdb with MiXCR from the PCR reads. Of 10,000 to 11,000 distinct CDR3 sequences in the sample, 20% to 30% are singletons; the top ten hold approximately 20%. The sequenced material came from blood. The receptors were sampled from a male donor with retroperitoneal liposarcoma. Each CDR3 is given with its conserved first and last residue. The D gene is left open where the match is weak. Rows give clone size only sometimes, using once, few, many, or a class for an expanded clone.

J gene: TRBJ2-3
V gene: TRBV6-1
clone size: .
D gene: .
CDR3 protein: CASSDLLGSSTDTQYF
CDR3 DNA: TGTGCCAGCAGTGACCTCCTGGGATCTAGCACAGATACGCAGTATTTT

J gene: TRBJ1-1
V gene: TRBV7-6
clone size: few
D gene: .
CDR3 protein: CASSDSGEPTEAFF
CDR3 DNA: TGTGCCAGCAGCGATTCGGGGGAGCCCACTGAAGCTTTCTTT

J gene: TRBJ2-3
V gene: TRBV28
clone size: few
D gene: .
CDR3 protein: CASSLAGDTQYF
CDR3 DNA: TGTGCCAGCAGTTTAGCAGGGGATACGCAGTATTTT

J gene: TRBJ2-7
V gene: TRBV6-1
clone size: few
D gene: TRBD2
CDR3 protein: CASKGSSGASEQYF
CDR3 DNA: TGTGCCAGCAAAGGCTCTAGCGGGGCTAGCGAGCAGTACTTC

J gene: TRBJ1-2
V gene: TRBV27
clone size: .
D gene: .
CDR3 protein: CASKGGGWGGYTF
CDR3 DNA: TGTGCCAGCAAGGGTGGGGGCTGGGGTGGCTACACCTTC

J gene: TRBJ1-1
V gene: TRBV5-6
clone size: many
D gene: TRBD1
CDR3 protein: CASSDTGATEAFF
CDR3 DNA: TGTGCCAGCAGCGACACAGGGGCCACTGAAGCTTTCTTT

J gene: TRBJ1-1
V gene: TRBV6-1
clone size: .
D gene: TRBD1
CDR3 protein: CASSVDRENTEAFF
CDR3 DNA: TGTGCCAGCAGCGTAGACAGGGAGAACACTGAAGCTTTCTTT

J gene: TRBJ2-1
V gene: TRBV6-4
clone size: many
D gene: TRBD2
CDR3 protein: CASSEGSRGGRPNEQFF
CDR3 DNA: TGTGCCAGCAGTGAAGGGTCCCGGGGGGGGCGTCCGAATGAGCAGTTCTTC

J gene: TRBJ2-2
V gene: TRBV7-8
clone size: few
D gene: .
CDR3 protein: CASSFTGELFF
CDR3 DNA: TGTGCCAGCAGCTTCACCGGGGAGCTGTTTTTT

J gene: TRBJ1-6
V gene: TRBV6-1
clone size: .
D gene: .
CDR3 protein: CASSRPGSKPLHF
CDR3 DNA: TGTGCCAGCAGTCGGCCAGGGTCTAAACCCCTCCACTTT

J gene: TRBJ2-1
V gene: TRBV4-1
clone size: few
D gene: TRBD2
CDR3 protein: CASSRPGLAGGTFCEQFF
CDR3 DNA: TGCGCCAGCAGCCGGCCGGGACTAGCGGGGGGGACCTTTTGTGAGCAGTTCTTC

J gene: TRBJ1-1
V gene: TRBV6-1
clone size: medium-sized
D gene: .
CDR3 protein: CASSMGQNTEAFF
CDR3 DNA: TGTGCCAGCAGTATGGGACAGAACACTGAAGCTTTCTTT

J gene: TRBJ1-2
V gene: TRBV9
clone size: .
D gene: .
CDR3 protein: CASSGTGAANYGYTF
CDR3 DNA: TGTGCCAGCAGCGGCACGGGGGCGGCCAACTATGGCTACACCTTC

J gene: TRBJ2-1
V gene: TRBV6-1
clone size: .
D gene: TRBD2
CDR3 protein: CASRGMAGGRYNEQFF
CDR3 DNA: TGTGCCAGCCGTGGGATGGCGGGAGGGAGATACAATGAGCAGTTCTTC

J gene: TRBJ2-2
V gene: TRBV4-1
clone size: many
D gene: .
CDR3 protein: CASSRFSTGELFF
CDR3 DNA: TGCGCCAGCAGTCGATTTTCCACCGGGGAGCTGTTTTTT

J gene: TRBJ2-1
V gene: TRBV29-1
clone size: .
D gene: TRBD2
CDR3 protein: CSVVERGVSIEQFF
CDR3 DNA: TGCAGCGTTGTCGAGCGGGGGGTCTCTATTGAGCAGTTCTTC

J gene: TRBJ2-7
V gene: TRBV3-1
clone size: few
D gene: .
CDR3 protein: CASSPRSRGEQYF
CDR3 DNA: TGTGCCAGCAGCCCCCGGAGCAGGGGCGAGCAGTACTTC

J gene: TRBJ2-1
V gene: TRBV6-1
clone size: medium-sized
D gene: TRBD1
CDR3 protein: CASSLTGGAPSYNEQFF
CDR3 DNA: TGTGCCAGCAGTTTGACAGGGGGTGCCCCCTCCTACAATGAGCAGTTCTTC

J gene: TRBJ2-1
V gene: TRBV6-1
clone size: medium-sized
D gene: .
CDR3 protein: CASSDRLAYEQFF
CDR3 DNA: TGTGCCAGCAGCGACAGGCTGGCCTACGAGCAGTTCTTC

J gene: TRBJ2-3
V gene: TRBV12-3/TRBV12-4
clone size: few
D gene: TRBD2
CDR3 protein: CASRTSSTDTQYF
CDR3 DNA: TGTGCCAGCAGGACTAGCAGCACAGATACGCAGTATTTT

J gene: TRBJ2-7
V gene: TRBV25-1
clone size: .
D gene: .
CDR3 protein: CASGDNPYEQYF
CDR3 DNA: TGTGCCAGCGGGGACAATCCCTACGAGCAGTACTTC

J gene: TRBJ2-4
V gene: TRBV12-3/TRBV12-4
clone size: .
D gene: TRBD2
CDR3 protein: CASSLWASGGKDVKAKNIQYF
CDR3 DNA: TGTGCCAGCAGTTTATGGGCTAGCGGGGGGAAAGATGTGAAAGCCAAAAACATTCAGTACTTC

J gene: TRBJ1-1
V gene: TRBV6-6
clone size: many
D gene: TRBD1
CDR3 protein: CATRGTGLLNTEAFF
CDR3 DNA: TGTGCCACACGAGGGACAGGACTTCTTAACACTGAAGCTTTCTTT

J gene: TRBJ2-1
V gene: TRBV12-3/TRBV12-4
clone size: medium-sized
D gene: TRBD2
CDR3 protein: CASSFSGGPMDEQFF
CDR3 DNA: TGTGCCAGCAGTTTCTCGGGGGGGCCGATGGATGAGCAGTTCTTC

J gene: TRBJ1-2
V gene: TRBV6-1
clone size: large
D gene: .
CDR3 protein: CASTPGRINYGYTF
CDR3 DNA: TGTGCCAGCACCCCTGGGCGGATCAACTATGGCTACACCTTC

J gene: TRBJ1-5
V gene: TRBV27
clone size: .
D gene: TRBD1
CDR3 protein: CASSPGQLNQPQHF
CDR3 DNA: TGTGCCAGCAGTCCGGGACAGCTTAATCAGCCCCAGCATTTT

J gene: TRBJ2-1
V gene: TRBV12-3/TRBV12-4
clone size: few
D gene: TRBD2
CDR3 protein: CASRTSGNSEQFF
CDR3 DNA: TGTGCCAGCAGAACTAGCGGGAATAGTGAGCAGTTCTTC

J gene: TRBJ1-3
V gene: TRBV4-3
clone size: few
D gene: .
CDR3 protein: CASSQDGSRVNTIYF
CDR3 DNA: TGCGCCAGCAGCCAAGATGGGTCCAGGGTAAACACCATATATTTT

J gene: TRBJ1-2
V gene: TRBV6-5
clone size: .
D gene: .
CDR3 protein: CASSYSITGFGYTF
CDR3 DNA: TGTGCCAGCAGTTACTCGATTACGGGTTTTGGCTACACCTTC

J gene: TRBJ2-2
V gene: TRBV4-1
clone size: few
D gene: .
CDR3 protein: CASSQAFANTGELFF
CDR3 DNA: TGCGCCAGCAGCCAAGCGTTCGCGAACACCGGGGAGCTGTTTTTT

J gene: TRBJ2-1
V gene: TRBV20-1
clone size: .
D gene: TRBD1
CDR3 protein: CSARDPGQGNNEQFF
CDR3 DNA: TGCAGTGCTAGAGATCCGGGACAGGGGAACAATGAGCAGTTCTTC

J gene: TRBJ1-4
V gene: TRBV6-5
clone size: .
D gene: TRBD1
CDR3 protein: CASSAGGNEKLFF
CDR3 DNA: TGTGCCAGCAGTGCAGGGGGGAATGAAAAACTGTTTTTT

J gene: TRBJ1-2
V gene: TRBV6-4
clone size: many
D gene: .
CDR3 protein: CASSDSPRGLDGYTF
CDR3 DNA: TGTGCCAGCAGTGACTCGCCAAGGGGGTTGGATGGCTACACCTTC

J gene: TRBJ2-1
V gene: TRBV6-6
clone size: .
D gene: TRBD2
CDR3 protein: CASSWTSGGYNEQFF
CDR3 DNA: TGTGCCAGCAGTTGGACTAGCGGGGGCTACAATGAGCAGTTCTTC

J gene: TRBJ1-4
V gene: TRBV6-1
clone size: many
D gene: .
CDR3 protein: CASSEARGRGEKLFF
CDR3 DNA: TGTGCCAGCAGTGAAGCGAGGGGGAGGGGTGAAAAACTGTTTTTT

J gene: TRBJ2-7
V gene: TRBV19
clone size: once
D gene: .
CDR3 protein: CASSRGSEQYF
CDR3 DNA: TGTGCCAGTAGTAGGGGGAGCGAGCAGTACTTC

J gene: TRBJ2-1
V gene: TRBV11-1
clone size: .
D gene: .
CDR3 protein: CASSLADRGMEQFF
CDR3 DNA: TGTGCCAGCAGCTTAGCGGACAGAGGGATGGAGCAGTTCTTC

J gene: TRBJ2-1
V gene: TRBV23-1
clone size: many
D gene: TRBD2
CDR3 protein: CASSQNGLRLAGNEQFF
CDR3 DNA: TGCGCCAGCAGTCAAAATGGGCTTAGACTAGCGGGGAATGAGCAGTTCTTC

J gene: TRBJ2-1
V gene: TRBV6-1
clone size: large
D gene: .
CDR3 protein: CASSVGRGYNEQFF
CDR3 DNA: TGTGCCAGCAGTGTTGGGCGGGGATACAATGAGCAGTTCTTC

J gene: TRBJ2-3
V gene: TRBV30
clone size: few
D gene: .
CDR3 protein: CAWSVGIGVDTQYF
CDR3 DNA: TGTGCCTGGAGTGTAGGAATAGGGGTGGATACGCAGTATTTT

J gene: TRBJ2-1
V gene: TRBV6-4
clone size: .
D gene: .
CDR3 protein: CASSPQGGSYNEQFF
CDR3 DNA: TGTGCCAGCAGTCCTCAAGGGGGGTCCTACAATGAGCAGTTCTTC